Each of the 15 T cell receptor beta chains below was sequenced from the same sample in a study of molecular identifiers for immune sequencing clone quantification. From the PCR reads, TCRdb called clonotypes with MiXCR, one entry per CDR3 protein. The sample has about half a million distinct CDR3 sequences; roughly 26% are singletons. Source material: naive CD8+ T cells from blood, with Jurkat cell RNA spiked in. Subset: FACS-sorted CD8+CD4-CCR7+CD45RA+ naive T cells. The origin of the receptors is a human donor in good health. Some libraries in this study had Jurkat cell RNA spiked in.

The gene calls are TRBV9 and TRBJ1-1; TRBD1 aligns across 8 bases. The germline CDR1 and CDR2 sequences are SGDLS and YYNGEE. The CDR3 length is 13 residues. Trimming cost V 8 bases and J 4 bases; bases outside gene matches: 7. The CDR3 loop is CARSPGTGTEAFF. CDR3 sequence (DNA): TGTGCCAGGAGCCCTGGGACAGGCACTGAAGCTTTCTTT.

There are many counts of this clonotype. The V call is TRBV7-6, the J call TRBJ1-1; D remains unclear. CDR1 is SGHVS and CDR2 is FNYEAQ in the germline V gene. There are 16 residues in the CDR3. The ends were cut back, 3 bases at V and 0 bases at J, with 14 bases in the middle. The CDR3 bases are TGTGCCAGCAGCTTCCATCTCGAAAATTTGAACACTGAAGCTTTCTTT. Its translation is CASSFHLENLNTEAFF.

For the CDR3, the DNA is TGTGCCAGCAGCCTGGGTATAGGGTCGAGATACGAGCAGTACTTC. Amino acids: CASSLGIGSRYEQYF. The V call is TRBV6-5, the J call TRBJ2-7, with D unresolved. This CDR3 has 15 residues. Germline-derived CDR1 and CDR2 are MNHEY and SVGAGI. Trimming cost V 6 bases and J 4 bases, with 19 bases left between them.

This rearrangement joins TRBV6-5 to TRBJ1-5, with D perhaps matching TRBD1 (5 bases). The CDR3 has 13 amino acids. V dropped 5 bases and J dropped 6 bases, with 11 bases sitting between them. The germline V gene encodes CDR1 MNHEY and CDR2 SVGAGI. This CDR3 is CASSATQGQPQHF. The CDR3 bases are TGTGCCAGCAGTGCGACTCAGGGTCAGCCCCAGCATTTT.

This chain links TRBV20-1 with TRBJ2-3, with a tentative D call TRBD1 (6 bases). The CDR3 spans 15 residues. Looked up from germline, CDR1 is DFQATT and CDR2 is SNEGSKA (reference sequence). Trimming took 3 bases from V and 5 from J, leaving 18 bases between them. The CDR3, as DNA: TGCAGTGCTAGGGGATGGACAGAGGGTGAAGATACGCAGTATTTT. It codes for CSARGWTEGEDTQYF.

The rearrangement joins TRBV5-1 to TRBJ2-7; D might be TRBD1 (7 bases). Germline V gene sequence: CDR1 SGHRS, CDR2 YFSETQ. The germline V and J ends were trimmed by 0 bases and 2 bases, with 15 bases remaining between them. The CDR3 covers 16 residues. This CDR3 reads CASSLGQGEAAYEQYF. DNA of the CDR3: TGCGCCAGCAGCTTGGGGCAGGGGGAGGCGGCCTACGAGCAGTACTTC.

As for this clonotype: Relative to the germline gene, one junction end is altered; a read error may explain this. The chain couples TRBV7-7 to TRBJ2-3; TRBD1 matches at 9 bases. The CDR3 runs 15 residues. The germline gives CDR1 SSHAT, CDR2 FNYEAQ (reference sequence). CDR3 in amino acids: CASSLGDRVTDTQYF. CDR3 bases: TGTGCTAGCAGCTTAGGGGACAGGGTTACAGATACGCAGTATTTT.

To note about this clonotype: This may be a read error: a much more frequent sequence differs by one nucleotide. V and J are TRBV7-9 and TRBJ2-3; weak D call: TRBD1 (5 bases). With 1 base removed from V and 4 bases from J, the gap between germline ends came to 15 bases. Germline assignment: CDR1 SEHNR and CDR2 FQNEAQ (reference sequence). The length of the CDR3 is 16 residues. DNA for the CDR3: TGTGCCAGCAGCTTAGTCGGCAGGGTGCGCGCAGATACGCAGTATTTT. It translates to CASSLVGRVRADTQYF.

The chain carries TRBV4-3 and TRBJ2-2, with D perhaps assigned TRBD1 or TRBD2 (5 bases each). The CDR3 length is 15 residues. Germline assignment: CDR1 LGHNA and CDR2 YSLEER. V dropped 5 bases and J dropped 7 bases, with 17 bases sitting between them. The CDR3 here is CASSYGTAGSGELFF. The CDR3, as DNA: TGCGCCAGCAGCTATGGGACGGCAGGGAGCGGGGAGCTGTTTTTT.

This clonotype was picked up a small number of times. The genes are TRBV10-3 and TRBJ2-3; D possibly corresponds to TRBD1 (6 bases). Trimming pared 6 bases from V and 3 bases from J, leaving 16 bases between. This CDR3 has 15 residues. The V gene's germline CDR1 is ENHRY and CDR2 SYGVKD. The CDR3 DNA follows: TGTGCCATCAGGCCGACAGGTACTAGAACAGATACGCAGTATTTT. Translation gives CAIRPTGTRTDTQYF.

This clonotype was seen repeatedly, ten times or more. The chain is built from TRBV12-3 or TRBV12-4 and TRBJ2-3; TRBD1 or TRBD2 may be the D gene (7 bases each). Trimming cost V 4 bases and J 0 bases, with 23 bases left between them. The CDR3 has 19 residues. The CDR3 DNA follows: TGTGCCAGCAGTTCCCTCGGACAGGAAGCGGGGACGAGCACAGATACGCAGTATTTT. The encoded protein is CASSSLGQEAGTSTDTQYF.

The J gene is TRBJ1-1, the V gene TRBV2; D is uncertain. The germline V gene encodes CDR1 SNHLY and CDR2 FYNNEI. Trimming shortened V by 1 base and J by 7 bases, and 13 bases separated the two germline ends. The CDR3 has 14 amino acids. The CDR3 region is CASSEVGDWGEAFF. The CDR3 DNA reads TGTGCCAGCAGTGAAGTTGGGGATTGGGGTGAAGCTTTCTTT.

This clonotype occurred a few times. Its ends do not fully match the called genes, so a read error is possible. The chain recombines TRBV7-7 with TRBJ2-5, with D possibly matching TRBD2 (6 bases). The CDR3 is 14 residues long. Germline V CDR1 and CDR2: SSHAT, FNYEAQ (reference sequence). The CDR3 spells CASSLEGGTETQYF. CDR3 bases: TGTGCTAGCAGCTTAGAAGGTGGGACTGAGACCCAGTACTTC.

CDR3 coding DNA: TGTGCCAGTACTCAACAGGGAGGGTTGGGCAATCAGCCCCAGCATTTT. Translation gives CASTQQGGLGNQPQHF. The chain couples TRBV19 to TRBJ1-5; possibly TRBD1 for D (6 bases). The CDR3 has 16 amino acids. V gave up 7 bases and J gave up 2 bases, with 18 bases separating them. Germline V gene lookup returns CDR1 LNHDA and CDR2 SQIVND (reference sequence). Full variable domain (missing parts from reference TRBV19 and TRBJ1-5): DGGITQSPKYLFRKEGQNVTLSCEQNLNHDAMYWYRQDPGQGLRLIYYSQIVNDFQKGDIAEGYSVSREKKESFPLTVTSAQKNPTAFYLCASTQQGGLGNQPQHFGDGTRLSIL.

The sample holds a few counts of this clonotype. V gene TRBV12-3 or TRBV12-4 combines with J gene TRBJ1-5; D unclear. Between the trimmed V and J ends, which lost 7 bases and 6 bases, there was a span of 19 bases. This CDR3 spans 15 amino acids. CDR3 region: CASTSGGKGGQPQHF. Here the CDR3 DNA reads TGTGCCAGCACCTCCGGAGGGAAAGGCGGTCAGCCCCAGCATTTT.